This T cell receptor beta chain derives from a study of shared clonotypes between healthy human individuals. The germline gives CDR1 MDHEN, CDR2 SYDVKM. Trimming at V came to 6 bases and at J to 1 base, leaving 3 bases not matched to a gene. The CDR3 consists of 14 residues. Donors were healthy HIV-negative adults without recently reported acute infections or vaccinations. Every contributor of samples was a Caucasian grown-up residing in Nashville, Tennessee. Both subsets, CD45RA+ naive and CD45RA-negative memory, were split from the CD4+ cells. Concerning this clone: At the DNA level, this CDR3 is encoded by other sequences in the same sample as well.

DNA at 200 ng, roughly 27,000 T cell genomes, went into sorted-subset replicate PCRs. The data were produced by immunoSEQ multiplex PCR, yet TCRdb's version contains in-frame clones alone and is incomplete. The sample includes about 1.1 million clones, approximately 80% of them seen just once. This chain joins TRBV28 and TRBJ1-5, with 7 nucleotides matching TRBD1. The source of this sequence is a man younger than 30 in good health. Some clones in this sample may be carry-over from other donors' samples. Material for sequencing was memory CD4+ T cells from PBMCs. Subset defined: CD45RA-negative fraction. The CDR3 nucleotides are TGTGCCAGCAGGCAGGGGGGGAGCAATCAGCCCCAGCATTTT. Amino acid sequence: CASRQGGSNQPQHF.